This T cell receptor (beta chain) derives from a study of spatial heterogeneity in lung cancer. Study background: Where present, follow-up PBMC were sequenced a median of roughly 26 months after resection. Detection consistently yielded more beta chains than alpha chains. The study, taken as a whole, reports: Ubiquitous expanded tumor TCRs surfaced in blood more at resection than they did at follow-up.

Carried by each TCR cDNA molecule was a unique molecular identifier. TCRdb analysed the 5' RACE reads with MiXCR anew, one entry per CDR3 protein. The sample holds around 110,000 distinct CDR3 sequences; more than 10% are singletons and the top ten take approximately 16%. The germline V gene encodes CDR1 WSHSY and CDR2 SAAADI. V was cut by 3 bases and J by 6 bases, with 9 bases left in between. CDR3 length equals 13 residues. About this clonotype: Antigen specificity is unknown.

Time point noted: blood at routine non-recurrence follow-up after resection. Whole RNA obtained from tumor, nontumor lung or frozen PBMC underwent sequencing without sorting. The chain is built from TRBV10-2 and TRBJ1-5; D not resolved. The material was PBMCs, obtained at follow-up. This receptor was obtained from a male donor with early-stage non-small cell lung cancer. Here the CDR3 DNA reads TGCGCCAGCAGTGACAACCGGGGTCAGCCCCAGCATTTT. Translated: CASSDNRGQPQHF.